This section outlines one T cell receptor (beta chain) sequence together with its context. Its cognate antigen is unknown. Harvested at least 2 cm beyond the tumor margin, adjacent lung showed no atypia. Profiling relied on immunoSEQ multiplex PCR, and the TCRdb table lists in-frame clones only, not all of them. The sample shows a few thousand clones, less than 30% of them seen only once. These data belong to a study of T cells in localized non-small cell lung cancer. This CDR3 is built from 15 residues. The germline CDR1 and CDR2 sequences are WSHSY and SAAADI. Unmatched junction bases numbered 6, after V lost 6 bases and J lost 6 bases. Study-wide results and caveats: Among the tissues sampled, uninvolved adjacent lung had the highest T cell clonality, above tumor. Sequencing was limited to one tumor region, leaving the possibility of heterogeneity open. For the top 100 tumor clones, a median about 62 also appeared in adjacent lung.

This specimen consisted of normal lung tissue next to the tumor, obtained before any cancer treatment. This sequence joins TRBV10-2 and TRBJ2-1, with 12 nucleotides matching TRBD2. The receptor's source is a man aged 35 to 69 with stage I lung adenocarcinoma. This CDR3 is CASRSSGGVFNEQFF. The DNA of the CDR3 is TGCGCCAGCAGATCTAGCGGGGGGGTGTTCAATGAGCAGTTCTTC.